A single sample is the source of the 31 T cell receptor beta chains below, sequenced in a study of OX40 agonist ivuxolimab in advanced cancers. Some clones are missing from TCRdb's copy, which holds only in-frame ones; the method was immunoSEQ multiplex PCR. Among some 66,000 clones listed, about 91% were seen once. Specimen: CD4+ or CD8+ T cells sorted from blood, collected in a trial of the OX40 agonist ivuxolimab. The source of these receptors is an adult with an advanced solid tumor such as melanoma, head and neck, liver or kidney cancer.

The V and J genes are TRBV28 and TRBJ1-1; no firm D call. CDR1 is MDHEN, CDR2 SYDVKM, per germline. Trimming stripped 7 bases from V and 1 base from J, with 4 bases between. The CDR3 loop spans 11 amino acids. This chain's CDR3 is CASNGNTEAFF. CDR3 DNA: TGTGCCAGCAATGGGAACACTGAAGCTTTCTTT.

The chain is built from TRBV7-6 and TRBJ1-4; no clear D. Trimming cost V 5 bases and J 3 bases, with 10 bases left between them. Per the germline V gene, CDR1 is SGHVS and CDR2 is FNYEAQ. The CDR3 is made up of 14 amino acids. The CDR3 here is CASSLVGSNEKLFF. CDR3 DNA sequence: TGTGCCAGCAGCCTGGTCGGGTCTAATGAAAAACTGTTTTTT. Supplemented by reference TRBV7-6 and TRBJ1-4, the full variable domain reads GAGVSQSPRYKVTKRGQDVALRCDPISGHVSLYWYRQALGQGPEFLTYFNYEAQQDKSGLPNDRFSAERPEGSISTLTIQRTEQRDSAMYRCASSLVGSNEKLFFGSGTQLSVL.

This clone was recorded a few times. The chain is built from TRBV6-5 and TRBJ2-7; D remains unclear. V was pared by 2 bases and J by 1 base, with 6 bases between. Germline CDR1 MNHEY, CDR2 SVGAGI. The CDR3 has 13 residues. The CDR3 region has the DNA TGTGCCAGCAGTTACACGGTGTCCTACGAGCAGTACTTC. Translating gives CASSYTVSYEQYF.

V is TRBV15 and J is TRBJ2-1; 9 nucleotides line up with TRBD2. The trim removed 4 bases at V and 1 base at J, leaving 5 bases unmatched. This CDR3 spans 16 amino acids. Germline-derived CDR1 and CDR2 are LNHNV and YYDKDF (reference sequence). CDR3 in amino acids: CATSTRGGGSYNEQFF. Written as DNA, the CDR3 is TGTGCCACCAGCACCCGCGGGGGGGGGTCCTACAATGAGCAGTTCTTC.

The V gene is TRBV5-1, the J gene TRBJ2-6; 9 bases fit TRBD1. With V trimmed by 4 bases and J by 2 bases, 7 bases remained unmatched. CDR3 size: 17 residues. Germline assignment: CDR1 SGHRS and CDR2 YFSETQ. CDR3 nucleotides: TGCGCCAGCAGCCAGGGACAGGGACTCACTGGGGCCAACGTCCTGACTTTC. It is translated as CASSQGQGLTGANVLTF.

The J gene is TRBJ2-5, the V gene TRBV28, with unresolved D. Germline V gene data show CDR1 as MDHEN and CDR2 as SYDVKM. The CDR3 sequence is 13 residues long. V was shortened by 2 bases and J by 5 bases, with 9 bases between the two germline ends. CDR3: CASSLNGWETQYF. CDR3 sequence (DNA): TGTGCCAGCAGTTTAAATGGTTGGGAGACCCAGTACTTC.

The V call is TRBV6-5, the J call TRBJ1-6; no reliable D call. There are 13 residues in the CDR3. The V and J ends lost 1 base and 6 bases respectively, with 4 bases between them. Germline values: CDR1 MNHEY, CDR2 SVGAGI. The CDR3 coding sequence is TGTGCCAGCAGTTACTTCAGTAATTCACCCCTCCACTTT. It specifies CASSYFSNSPLHF.

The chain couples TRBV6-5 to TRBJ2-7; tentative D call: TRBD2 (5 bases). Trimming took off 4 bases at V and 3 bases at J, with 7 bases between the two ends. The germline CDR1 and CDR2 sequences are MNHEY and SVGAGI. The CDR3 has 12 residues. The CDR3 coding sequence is TGTGCCAGCAGTTCCCGGGACTACGAGCAGTACTTC. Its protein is CASSSRDYEQYF.

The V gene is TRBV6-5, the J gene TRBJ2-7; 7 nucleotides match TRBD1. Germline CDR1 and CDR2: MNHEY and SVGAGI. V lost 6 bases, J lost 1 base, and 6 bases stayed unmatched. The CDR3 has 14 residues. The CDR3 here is CASRTGVVSYEQYF. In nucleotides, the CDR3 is TGTGCCAGCAGAACAGGGGTGGTGTCCTACGAGCAGTACTTC.

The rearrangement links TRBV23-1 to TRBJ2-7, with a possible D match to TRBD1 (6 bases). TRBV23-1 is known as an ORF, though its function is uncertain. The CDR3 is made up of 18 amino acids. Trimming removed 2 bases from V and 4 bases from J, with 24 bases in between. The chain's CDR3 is CASSQKIKQGPKCYEQYF. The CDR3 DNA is TGCGCCAGCAGTCAAAAGATAAAGCAGGGGCCGAAATGTTACGAGCAGTACTTC.

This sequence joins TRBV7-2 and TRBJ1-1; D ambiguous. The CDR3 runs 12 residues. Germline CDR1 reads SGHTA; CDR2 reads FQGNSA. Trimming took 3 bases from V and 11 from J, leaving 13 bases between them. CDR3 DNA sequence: TGTGCCAGCAGCTTTATCTCCCCTGGGGCTTTCTTT. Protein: CASSFISPGAFF.

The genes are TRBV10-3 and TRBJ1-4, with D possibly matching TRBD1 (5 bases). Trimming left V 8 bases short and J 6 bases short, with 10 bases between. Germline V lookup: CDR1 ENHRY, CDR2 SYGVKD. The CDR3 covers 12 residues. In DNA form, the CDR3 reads TGTGCCATCTCCAGGGAAGATGAAAAACTGTTTTTT. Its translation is CAISREDEKLFF.

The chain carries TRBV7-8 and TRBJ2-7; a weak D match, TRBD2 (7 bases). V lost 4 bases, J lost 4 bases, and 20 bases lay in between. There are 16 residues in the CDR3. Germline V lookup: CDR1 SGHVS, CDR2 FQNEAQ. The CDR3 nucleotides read TGTGCCAGCAGCTCAGGGGCGGGGGCGCCCACGTACGAGCAGTACTTC. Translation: CASSSGAGAPTYEQYF.

The CDR3: CAIGPMTDTQYF. CDR3 in DNA: TGTGCCATCGGGCCGATGACAGATACGCAGTATTTT. This chain links TRBV6-1 with TRBJ2-3; D not certain. V dropped 10 bases and J dropped 3 bases, with 11 bases sitting between them. CDR3 length: 12 amino acids. CDR1 is MNHNS and CDR2 is SASEGT in the germline V gene.

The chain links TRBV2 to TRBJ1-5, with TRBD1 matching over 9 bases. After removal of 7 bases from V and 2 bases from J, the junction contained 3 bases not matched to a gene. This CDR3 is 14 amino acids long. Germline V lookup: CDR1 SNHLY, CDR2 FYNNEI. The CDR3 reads CASMGQGRNQPQHF. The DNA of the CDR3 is TGTGCCAGCATGGGACAGGGCCGCAATCAGCCCCAGCATTTT.

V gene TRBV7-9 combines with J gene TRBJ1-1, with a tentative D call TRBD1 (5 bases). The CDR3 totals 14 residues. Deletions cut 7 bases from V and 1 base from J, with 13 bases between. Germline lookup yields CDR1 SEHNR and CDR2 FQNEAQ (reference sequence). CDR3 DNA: TGTGCCAGCACCCAGATGGGGGGGAACACTGAAGCTTTCTTT. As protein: CASTQMGGNTEAFF.

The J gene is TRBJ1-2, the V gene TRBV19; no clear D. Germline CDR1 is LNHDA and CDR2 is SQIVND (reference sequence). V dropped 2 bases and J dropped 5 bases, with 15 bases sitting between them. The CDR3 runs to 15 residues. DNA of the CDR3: TGTGCCAGTAGTATACAGGCGTACACGAGATATGGCTACACCTTC. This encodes CASSIQAYTRYGYTF.

The CDR3 DNA follows: TGCAGCGTCGGAGGGGGGCCGGGCACAGATACGCAGTATTTT. Amino acids: CSVGGGPGTDTQYF. This chain links TRBV29-1 with TRBJ2-3, with D possibly called TRBD1 or TRBD2 (6 bases each). The germline gives CDR1 SQVTM, CDR2 ANQGSEA. The CDR3 length is 14 residues. Trimming took 6 bases from V and 1 from J, leaving 14 bases between them.

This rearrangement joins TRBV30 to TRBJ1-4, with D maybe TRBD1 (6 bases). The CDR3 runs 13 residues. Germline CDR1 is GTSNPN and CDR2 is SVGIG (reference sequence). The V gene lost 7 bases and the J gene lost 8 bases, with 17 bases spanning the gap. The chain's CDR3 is CASTGTTREKLFF. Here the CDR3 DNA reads TGTGCCTCAACCGGGACAACGAGGGAAAAACTGTTTTTT.

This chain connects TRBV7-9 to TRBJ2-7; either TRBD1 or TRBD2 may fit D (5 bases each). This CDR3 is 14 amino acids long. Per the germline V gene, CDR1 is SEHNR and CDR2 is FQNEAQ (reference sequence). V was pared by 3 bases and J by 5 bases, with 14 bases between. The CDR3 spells CASSLGVRGDEQYF. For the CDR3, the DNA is TGTGCCAGCAGCTTGGGGGTTAGGGGTGACGAGCAGTACTTC.

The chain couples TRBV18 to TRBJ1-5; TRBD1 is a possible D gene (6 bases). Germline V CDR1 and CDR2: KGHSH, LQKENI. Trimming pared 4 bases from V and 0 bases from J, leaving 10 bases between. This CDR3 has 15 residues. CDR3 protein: CASSQGGRSNQPQHF. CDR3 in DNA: TGTGCCAGCTCACAGGGGGGGCGTAGCAATCAGCCCCAGCATTTT.

In DNA, the CDR3 is TGTGCCAGCAGTTACTCGAGCGGGGGAGGCTACACCTTC. Protein: CASSYSSGGGYTF. The genes are TRBV6-5 and TRBJ1-2; possible D gene TRBD1, 5 bases. The CDR3 extends over 13 amino acids. Trimming stripped 0 bases from V and 8 bases from J, with 10 bases between. Germline values: CDR1 MNHEY, CDR2 SVGAGI.

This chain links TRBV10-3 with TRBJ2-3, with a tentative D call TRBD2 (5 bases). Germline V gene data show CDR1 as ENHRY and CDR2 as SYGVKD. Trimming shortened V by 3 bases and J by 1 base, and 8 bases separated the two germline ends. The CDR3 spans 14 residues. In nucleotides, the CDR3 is TGTGCCATCAGTGACCGGACTGGCACAGATACGCAGTATTTT. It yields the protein CAISDRTGTDTQYF.

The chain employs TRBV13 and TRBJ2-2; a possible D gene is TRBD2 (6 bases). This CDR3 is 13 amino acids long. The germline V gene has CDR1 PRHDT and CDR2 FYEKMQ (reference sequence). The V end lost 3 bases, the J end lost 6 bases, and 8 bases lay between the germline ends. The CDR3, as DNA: TGTGCCAGCAGCTTTTGGGGGGCCGGGGAGCTGTTTTTT. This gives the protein CASSFWGAGELFF.

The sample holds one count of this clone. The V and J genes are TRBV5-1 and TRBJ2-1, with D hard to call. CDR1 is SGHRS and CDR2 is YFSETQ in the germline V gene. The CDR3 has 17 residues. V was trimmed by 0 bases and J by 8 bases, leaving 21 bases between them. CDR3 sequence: CASSLEPGGVTYDEQFF. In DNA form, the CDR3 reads TGCGCCAGCAGCTTGGAGCCAGGCGGCGTTACGTACGATGAGCAGTTCTTC.

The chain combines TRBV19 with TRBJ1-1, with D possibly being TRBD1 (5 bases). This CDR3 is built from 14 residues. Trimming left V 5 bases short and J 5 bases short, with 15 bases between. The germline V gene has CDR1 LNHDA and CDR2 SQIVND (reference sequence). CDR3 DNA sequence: TGTGCCAGTAGTCCCTGGGGGGTACGGACTGAAGCTTTCTTT. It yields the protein CASSPWGVRTEAFF.

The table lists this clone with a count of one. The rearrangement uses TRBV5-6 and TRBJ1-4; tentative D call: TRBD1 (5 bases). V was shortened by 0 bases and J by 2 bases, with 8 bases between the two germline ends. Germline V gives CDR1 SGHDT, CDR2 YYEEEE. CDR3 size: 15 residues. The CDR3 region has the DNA TGTGCCAGCAGCTTGGTTGGGGGGACTAATGAAAAACTGTTTTTT. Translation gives CASSLVGGTNEKLFF. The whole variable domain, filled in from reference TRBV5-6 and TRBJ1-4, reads DAGVTQSPTHLIKTRGQQVTLRCSPKSGHDTVSWYQQALGQGPQFIFQYYEEEERQRGNFPDRFSGHQFPNYSSELNVNALLLGDSALYLCASSLVGGTNEKLFFGSGTQLSVL.

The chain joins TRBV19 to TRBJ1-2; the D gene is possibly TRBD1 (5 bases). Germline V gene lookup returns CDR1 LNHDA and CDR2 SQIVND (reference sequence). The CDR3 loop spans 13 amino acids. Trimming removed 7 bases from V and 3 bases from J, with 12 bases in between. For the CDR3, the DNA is TGTGCCAGTACATCGGGGACCTACTATGGCTACACCTTC. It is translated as CASTSGTYYGYTF.

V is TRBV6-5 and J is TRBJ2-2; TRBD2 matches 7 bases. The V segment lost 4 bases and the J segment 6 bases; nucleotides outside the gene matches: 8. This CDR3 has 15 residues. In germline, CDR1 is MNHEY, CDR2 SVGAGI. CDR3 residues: CASSFQTSQAGELFF. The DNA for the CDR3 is TGTGCCAGCAGTTTCCAGACTAGCCAGGCCGGGGAGCTGTTTTTT.

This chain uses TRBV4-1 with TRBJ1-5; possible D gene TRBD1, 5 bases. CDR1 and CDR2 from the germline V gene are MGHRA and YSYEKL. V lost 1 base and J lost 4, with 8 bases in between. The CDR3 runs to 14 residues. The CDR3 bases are TGCGCCAGCAGCCAAGTCCAGGGAAATCAGCCCCAGCATTTT. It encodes CASSQVQGNQPQHF.

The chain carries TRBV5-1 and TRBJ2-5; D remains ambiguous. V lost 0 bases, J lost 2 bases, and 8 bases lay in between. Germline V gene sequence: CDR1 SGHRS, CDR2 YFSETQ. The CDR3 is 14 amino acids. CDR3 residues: CASSLVAAQETQYF. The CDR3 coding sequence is TGCGCCAGCAGCTTGGTGGCGGCACAAGAGACCCAGTACTTC.